This TCR beta chain is drawn from a study of cytomegalovirus exposure and HLA in healthy donors. V gave up 5 bases and J gave up 2 bases, with 9 bases separating them. The CDR3 contains 13 residues. CDR1 and CDR2 from the germline V gene are SGHVS and FQNEAQ. PCR involved 60 Vbeta and 13 Jbeta primers. Profiling relied on immunoSEQ multiplex PCR, and the TCRdb table lists in-frame clones only, not all of them. This table has approximately 79,000 clones, 60% to 85% appearing once. This clonotype was obtained from a male donor in good health and CMV-seropositive. The sequenced sample was PBMCs. The chain employs TRBV7-8 and TRBJ1-1; D ambiguous. The CDR3 loop is CASSRARNTEAFF. The DNA for the CDR3 is TGTGCCAGCAGCCGAGCACGAAACACTGAAGCTTTCTTT.